The TCR beta chain under discussion was sequenced for a study of CD8 T cells in Susac syndrome. To note about this clonotype: Its antigen is as yet unknown. The junction differs from germline at one of its ends, possibly a read error.

The CDR3 covers 17 residues. Per the germline V gene, CDR1 is SEHNR and CDR2 is FQNEAQ (reference sequence). Sequencing of TCR beta drew on CD8+ and CD4+ T cells from blood. Negative isolation yielded CD8+ and CD4+ T cells; FACS enriched TEMRA cells. RNA, at about 0.45 to 1 ug, was reverse transcribed with random hexamers. Multiplex immunoSEQ PCR targeted 54 Vbeta and 13 Jbeta TCR beta segments. TCRdb itself ran the immunoSEQ multiplex PCR reads through MiXCR, one entry per CDR3 protein. Of around 300,000 distinct CDR3 sequences listed, about 91% are singletons. Study outcomes and limitations: The study recognized that the number of individuals in its TCR sequencing and HLA analysis was relatively small.

The TCR sequence derives from a human donor with multiple sclerosis. The chain is built from TRBV7-9 and TRBJ2-3, with 10 bases aligning to TRBD1. Specimen: CD8+ T cells from PBMCs. In DNA form, the CDR3 reads TGTGCCGGCAGCTTAGCCTCTATGGGACAGGGGTCAGATACGCAGTATTTT. It yields the protein CAGSLASMGQGSDTQYF.